The rows below give T cell receptor beta chains drawn from one sample of a study of CD8 T cells in ankylosing spondylitis. TCRdb independently ran MiXCR on the 5' RACE reads; one entry per CDR3 protein. Of roughly 200,000 distinct CDR3 sequences listed, around 13% were seen once; the top ten hold about 17%. The sample comprised blood, either unsorted or a sorted T cell fraction (not recorded which). Receptors originate from a male donor with ankylosing spondylitis or in good health (not recorded which). Both conserved end residues are part of each CDR3. The order of the fields is clone size, CDR3 length, J gene, D gene, V gene, CDR3 protein, CDR3 DNA. D genes are given only for firm matches. Clone size appears in some rows only: once, few, many, or a class for an expanded clone.

size: -
length: 18
J: TRBJ2-1
D: TRBD2
V: TRBV2
CDR3: CASSGGLAVRSSYNEQFF
DNA: TGTGCCAGCAGTGGGGGCCTAGCGGTCAGGAGCTCCTACAATGAGCAGTTCTTC

size: -
length: 11
J: TRBJ2-4
D: TRBD2
V: TRBV27
CDR3: CAVGGANIQYF
DNA: TGTGCCGTCGGGGGGGCGAACATTCAGTACTTC

size: -
length: 15
J: TRBJ2-3
D: -
V: TRBV28
CDR3: CASSLVGASTDTQYF
DNA: TGTGCCAGCAGTTTAGTTGGGGCTAGCACAGATACGCAGTATTTT

size: -
length: 16
J: TRBJ2-2
D: TRBD2
V: TRBV15
CDR3: CATSGRRGGYTGELFF
DNA: TGTGCCACCAGCGGCCGCCGCGGGGGGTACACCGGGGAGCTGTTTTTT

size: -
length: 13
J: TRBJ2-7
D: -
V: TRBV7-9
CDR3: CASSFRTAYEQYF
DNA: TGTGCCAGCAGCTTTAGGACCGCCTACGAGCAGTACTTC

size: few
length: 15
J: TRBJ2-1
D: -
V: TRBV7-2
CDR3: CASSLRPSEANEQFF
DNA: TGTGCCAGCAGCTTACGACCTTCGGAGGCCAATGAGCAGTTCTTC

size: once
length: 15
J: TRBJ2-5
D: TRBD2
V: TRBV7-6
CDR3: CASSLEGAGGLAQYF
DNA: TGTGCCAGCAGCTTGGAGGGAGCGGGAGGGTTGGCCCAGTACTTC

size: few
length: 14
J: TRBJ2-7
D: -
V: TRBV15
CDR3: CATSKSTFSYEQYF
DNA: TGTGCCACCAGCAAGTCCACTTTCTCCTACGAGCAGTACTTC

size: once
length: 15
J: TRBJ2-1
D: TRBD1
V: TRBV25-1
CDR3: CASSERTGVYNEQFF
DNA: TGTGCCAGCAGTGAACGGACAGGGGTATACAATGAGCAGTTCTTC

size: -
length: 12
J: TRBJ2-7
D: -
V: TRBV12-3/TRBV12-4
CDR3: CASKAGGIEQYF
DNA: TGTGCCAGCAAGGCAGGGGGGATCGAGCAGTACTTC

size: -
length: 13
J: TRBJ2-7
D: TRBD1
V: TRBV6-4
CDR3: CASSSQPGGEQYF
DNA: TGTGCCAGCAGCAGCCAACCAGGGGGCGAGCAGTACTTC

size: few
length: 14
J: TRBJ2-1
D: TRBD2
V: TRBV5-1
CDR3: CASSYTSGGDEQFF
DNA: TGCGCCAGCAGCTATACTAGCGGGGGGGATGAGCAGTTCTTC

size: -
length: 11
J: TRBJ1-1
D: -
V: TRBV2
CDR3: CASRRSGGAFF
DNA: TGTGCCAGCAGAAGATCCGGGGGAGCTTTCTTT

size: -
length: 17
J: TRBJ1-1
D: -
V: TRBV11-2
CDR3: CASSPRTDLTMNTEAFF
DNA: TGTGCCAGCAGCCCCCGAACGGACCTTACTATGAACACTGAAGCTTTCTTT

size: -
length: 15
J: TRBJ2-7
D: -
V: TRBV7-2
CDR3: CASSFGIALSYEQYF
DNA: TGTGCCAGCAGCTTCGGGATAGCGCTCTCCTACGAGCAGTACTTC

size: -
length: 14
J: TRBJ2-7
D: TRBD1
V: TRBV6-1
CDR3: CASSDRDRANEQYF
DNA: TGTGCCAGCAGTGATAGGGACAGGGCGAACGAGCAGTACTTC

size: many
length: 17
J: TRBJ2-1
D: TRBD1
V: TRBV5-1
CDR3: CASSWLWPGQTYNEQFF
DNA: TGCGCCAGCAGCTGGTTATGGCCGGGACAGACCTACAATGAGCAGTTCTTC

size: many
length: 14
J: TRBJ1-2
D: -
V: TRBV29-1
CDR3: CSVEDWGAGYGYTF
DNA: TGCAGCGTTGAAGATTGGGGGGCCGGCTATGGCTACACCTTC

size: many
length: 15
J: TRBJ2-7
D: -
V: TRBV12-3/TRBV12-4
CDR3: CASSLVFTGRDEQYF
DNA: TGTGCCAGCAGTTTAGTATTCACAGGACGGGACGAGCAGTACTTC

size: -
length: 13
J: TRBJ1-2
D: -
V: TRBV6-2/TRBV6-3
CDR3: CASSYWAAYGYTF
DNA: TGTGCCAGCAGTTATTGGGCAGCATATGGCTACACCTTC

size: -
length: 16
J: TRBJ2-7
D: -
V: TRBV7-9
CDR3: CASSRHPRDTSYEQYF
DNA: TGTGCCAGCAGCCGTCACCCCCGGGACACCTCCTACGAGCAGTACTTC

size: -
length: 15
J: TRBJ2-1
D: TRBD2
V: TRBV20-1
CDR3: CSARDLAGVKYEQFF
DNA: TGCAGTGCTAGAGATCTAGCGGGAGTGAAGTATGAGCAGTTCTTC

size: few
length: 15
J: TRBJ1-1
D: -
V: TRBV7-9
CDR3: CASSSGGQLNTEAFF
DNA: TGTGCCAGCAGCTCCGGGGGACAACTGAACACTGAAGCTTTCTTT

size: few
length: 14
J: TRBJ2-2
D: TRBD1
V: TRBV11-2
CDR3: CASSSTGVTGELFF
DNA: TGTGCCAGCAGCTCGACAGGGGTCACCGGGGAGCTGTTTTTT

size: -
length: 13
J: TRBJ2-7
D: -
V: TRBV7-2
CDR3: CASSWGRAYEQYF
DNA: TGTGCCAGCAGCTGGGGCAGGGCCTACGAGCAGTACTTC

size: once
length: 12
J: TRBJ2-7
D: -
V: TRBV2
CDR3: CASRTAIDEQYF
DNA: TGTGCCAGCAGGACAGCTATCGACGAGCAGTACTTC

size: many
length: 16
J: TRBJ2-1
D: -
V: TRBV4-1
CDR3: CASSQDGVPSYNEQFF
DNA: TGCGCCAGCAGCCAAGATGGCGTCCCCTCCTACAATGAGCAGTTCTTC

size: few
length: 16
J: TRBJ2-3
D: -
V: TRBV7-9
CDR3: CASSSVGDQVTDTQYF
DNA: TGTGCCAGCAGCTCGGTTGGGGACCAAGTCACAGATACGCAGTATTTT